This TCR beta chain was found in a study of T-cell reconstitution after alpha-beta-depleted transplantation in children. General study findings and limits: For some patients, TCRbeta diversity was high at day 60 because of recipient T cells and thymic progenitors that survived.

Molecular barcoding with unique molecular identifiers was used for the TCRbeta library. TCRdb re-derived calls from the PCR reads in MiXCR, one entry per CDR3 protein. The table shows 250,000 to 400,000 distinct CDR3 sequences, with approximately 20% occurring only once. This clonotype appeared a few times. The antigen remains unidentified. Germline CDR1 SEHNR, CDR2 FQNEAQ (reference sequence). Trimming shortened V by 6 bases and J by 6 bases, and 18 bases separated the two germline ends. The CDR3 extends over 15 amino acids. This TCR derives from a male patient under 18 who had a stem cell transplant for acute lymphoblastic leukemia, so the T cells may come from the graft donor. Here the sequenced sample was PBMCs, mostly from graft donor cells, taken 180 days after TCRalphabeta/CD19-depleted stem cell transplant. The V call is TRBV7-9, the J call TRBJ2-4; perhaps TRBD1 as D (6 bases). CDR3 protein: CASSNPTGYGNIQYF. The CDR3 nucleotides read TGTGCCAGCAGTAACCCTACAGGGTATGGAAACATTCAGTACTTC. The variable domain in full, with the rest retrieved from reference TRBV7-9 and TRBJ2-4, is DTGVSQNPRHKITKRGQNVTFRCDPISEHNRLYWYRQTLGQGPEFLTYFQNEAQLEKSRLLSDRFSAERPKGSFSTLEIQRTEQGDSAMYLCASSNPTGYGNIQYFGAGTRLSVL.